The clone carrying this TCR beta chain occurred once. What it recognizes is unknown. These data are taken from a study of identical twins. Study observations and caveats: Some out-of-frame alpha sequences were shared by twins, and these showed excess low generation probability.

TCRdb passed the 5' RACE reads through MiXCR, listing each CDR3 protein once. The table lists 450,000 or so distinct CDR3 sequences, approximately 25% of them singletons, with over 2.5% in the top ten. CDR3 length: 15 residues. V shed 0 bases, J shed 8 bases, and the junction held 9 bases outside the gene matches. CDR1 and CDR2 from the germline V gene are DFQATT and SNEGSKA (reference sequence). The data were also submitted as part of a second study, on T cells expressing NK-cell markers. As that study records: There were seven HCMV-seropositive donors and one seronegative donor among the eight sequenced.

This clonotype originated in a woman between 18 and 29 years old in good health. The material sequenced was CD4+ T cells sorted from blood. The genes are TRBV20-1 and TRBJ1-4; 7 bases are a match to TRBD1. CDR3 protein: CSARDLSRDSEKLFF. For the CDR3, the DNA is TGCAGTGCTAGAGATCTCTCCCGGGACAGCGAAAAACTGTTTTTT.